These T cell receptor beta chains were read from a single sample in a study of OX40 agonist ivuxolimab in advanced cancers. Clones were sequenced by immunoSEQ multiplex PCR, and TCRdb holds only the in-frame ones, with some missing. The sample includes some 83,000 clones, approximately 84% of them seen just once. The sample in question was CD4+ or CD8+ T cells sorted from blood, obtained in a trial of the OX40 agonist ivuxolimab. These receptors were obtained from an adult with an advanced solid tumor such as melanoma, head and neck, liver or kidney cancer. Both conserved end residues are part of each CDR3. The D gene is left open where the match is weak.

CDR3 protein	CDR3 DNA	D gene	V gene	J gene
CASSPPGVETEAFF	TGTGCCAGCAGCCCCCCGGGAGTAGAAACTGAAGCTTTCTTT	NA	TRBV11-3	TRBJ1-1
CASSQSTSNYGYTF	TGTGCCAGCAGCCAATCGACAAGTAACTATGGCTACACCTTC	NA	TRBV7-9	TRBJ1-2
CASSSGQGRSSSSNQPQHF	TGTGCCAGCAGCTCGGGACAGGGTAGGTCGTCCAGTAGCAATCAGCCCCAGCATTTT	TRBD1	TRBV7-2	TRBJ1-5
CASSLAGGNNEQFF	TGTGCCAGCAGCCTAGCGGGGGGCAACAATGAGCAGTTCTTC	TRBD2	TRBV25-1	TRBJ2-1
CASSVLRGYGYTF	TGTGCCAGCAGTGTCCTCAGGGGGTATGGCTACACCTTC	TRBD1	TRBV10-3	TRBJ1-2
CATSHRLARYNEQFF	TGTGCCACCAGCCACCGACTAGCGCGGTACAATGAGCAGTTCTTC	TRBD2	TRBV15	TRBJ2-1
CASRGTSGGNNEQFF	TGTGCCAGCAGGGGGACTAGCGGGGGAAACAATGAGCAGTTCTTC	TRBD2	TRBV2	TRBJ2-1
CAWSPGTVYNSPLHF	TGTGCCTGGAGTCCCGGGACAGTCTATAATTCACCCCTCCACTTT	TRBD1	TRBV30	TRBJ1-6
CASRGGWGQPQHF	TGTGCCAGCAGAGGGGGTTGGGGTCAGCCCCAGCATTTT	NA	TRBV19	TRBJ1-5
CASSVGNSYEQYF	TGTGCCAGCAGCGTAGGGAACTCCTACGAGCAGTACTTC	NA	TRBV9	TRBJ2-7
CASSLYRTGGSFDEQFF	TGTGCCAGCAGCTTATATCGCACAGGGGGAAGCTTCGATGAGCAGTTCTTC	TRBD1	TRBV7-2	TRBJ2-1
CSVEDLHYGYTF	TGCAGCGTTGAAGATCTTCACTATGGCTACACCTTC	NA	TRBV29-1	TRBJ1-2
CASSQEGTGDTYEQYF	TGCGCCAGCAGCCAAGAAGGGACAGGGGATACCTACGAGCAGTACTTC	TRBD1	TRBV4-1	TRBJ2-7
CASRPGTATEAFF	TGTGCCAGCAGACCGGGGACAGCCACTGAAGCTTTCTTT	TRBD1	TRBV11-2	TRBJ1-1
CASSPKETQYF	TGTGCCAGCAGCCCAAAAGAGACCCAGTACTTC	NA	TRBV5-5	TRBJ2-5
CAIIQGAGYGYTF	TGTGCCATCATTCAGGGGGCCGGCTATGGCTACACCTTC	TRBD1	TRBV10-3	TRBJ1-2